This is a list of T cell receptor beta chains from one sample in a study of monozygotic twins with inflammatory bowel disease. From its re-call of the 5' RACE reads, TCRdb lists each CDR3 protein once, without DNA. With approximately 330,000 distinct CDR3 sequences in the sample, the ten largest clones hold roughly 2%. Sequenced material: blood. Receptor source: a human donor with ulcerative colitis or Crohn's disease, or a healthy co-twin of an affected twin (not recorded which). The CDR3 runs from the conserved cysteine through the conserved F or W. Fields, in order: J gene, V gene, CDR3 protein.

j_gene: TRBJ1-3
v_gene: TRBV30
CDR3aa: CAWSASFGTAGNTIYF

j_gene: TRBJ2-5
v_gene: TRBV2
CDR3aa: CASSLAGGLLQETQYF

j_gene: TRBJ2-7
v_gene: TRBV27
CDR3aa: CASSRQGCVQYF

j_gene: TRBJ1-4
v_gene: TRBV7-6
CDR3aa: CASSLGQGLEKLFF

j_gene: TRBJ1-3
v_gene: TRBV7-2
CDR3aa: CASSLTWGGSGNTIYF

j_gene: TRBJ1-2
v_gene: TRBV11-2
CDR3aa: CASSLEGVGTSSGYTF

j_gene: TRBJ1-1
v_gene: TRBV5-1
CDR3aa: CASSFELASSNTEAFF

j_gene: TRBJ2-3
v_gene: TRBV5-1
CDR3aa: CASSLFGGVADTQYF

j_gene: TRBJ2-1
v_gene: TRBV7-2
CDR3aa: CASSLVRGDNEQFF

j_gene: TRBJ1-1
v_gene: TRBV27
CDR3aa: CASSLADMNTEAFF

j_gene: TRBJ2-3
v_gene: TRBV5-1
CDR3aa: CASSSYGGGGTDTQYF

j_gene: TRBJ2-6
v_gene: TRBV5-1
CDR3aa: CASRASSGANVLTF

j_gene: TRBJ1-2
v_gene: TRBV28
CDR3aa: CASSLSGQRGYTF

j_gene: TRBJ1-6
v_gene: TRBV12-3/TRBV12-4
CDR3aa: CASSPFGDSPLHF

j_gene: TRBJ2-1
v_gene: TRBV28
CDR3aa: CASQTPPGTGGRNEQFF

j_gene: TRBJ1-1
v_gene: TRBV5-5
CDR3aa: CASRPFVREFNTEAFF

j_gene: TRBJ1-2
v_gene: TRBV7-2
CDR3aa: CASSFQPGQGIYGYTF

j_gene: TRBJ2-2
v_gene: TRBV5-1
CDR3aa: CASSLQGYTGELFF

j_gene: TRBJ2-7
v_gene: TRBV5-1
CDR3aa: CASSFAGFTGQYF

j_gene: TRBJ2-2
v_gene: TRBV5-1
CDR3aa: CASSPDRLAALSNTGELFF

j_gene: TRBJ2-7
v_gene: TRBV27
CDR3aa: CASSSRTGGKDYEQYF

j_gene: TRBJ2-5
v_gene: TRBV11-2
CDR3aa: CASSFSGDETQYF

j_gene: TRBJ1-5
v_gene: TRBV15
CDR3aa: CATSRDQQYSNQPQHF

j_gene: TRBJ2-5
v_gene: TRBV7-8
CDR3aa: CASRLDWINLQETQYF

j_gene: TRBJ2-5
v_gene: TRBV20-1
CDR3aa: CSARDPGLARYF

j_gene: TRBJ1-1
v_gene: TRBV7-2
CDR3aa: CASSSGQGAGTEAFF

j_gene: TRBJ2-3
v_gene: TRBV10-1
CDR3aa: CASRRTGSNTQYF

j_gene: TRBJ2-1
v_gene: TRBV20-1
CDR3aa: CSARDVQSPSYNEQFF

j_gene: TRBJ1-3
v_gene: TRBV18
CDR3aa: CASSPLPRASGNTIYF

j_gene: TRBJ1-2
v_gene: TRBV11-2
CDR3aa: CASSLESAGIYGYTF

j_gene: TRBJ2-2
v_gene: TRBV19
CDR3aa: CASRNEGTQNTGELFF

j_gene: TRBJ2-7
v_gene: TRBV20-1
CDR3aa: CSARVGISYEQYF

j_gene: TRBJ2-1
v_gene: TRBV19
CDR3aa: CASSGRTSGSSYNEQFF